This entry features one TCR beta chain sequence. Its specificity is unknown. J gave up 4 bases and V 1 base, and 1 base lay outside the gene matches. Germline values: CDR1 SGHNT, CDR2 YYREEE (reference sequence). The CDR3 runs 13 residues. Constant-region reverse primers amplified full-length variable regions, followed by semi-nested Nested Universal Primer A PCR. TCRdb re-derived calls from the 5' RACE reads in MiXCR, one entry per CDR3 protein. The repertoire holds about 50,000 distinct CDR3 sequences, with about 28% as singletons. Study-level points and caveats: Greatest tumor Treg TCR overlap was with tumor naive CD4+ cells.

Sequencing was done on a sample of naive CD4+ T cells sorted from blood. Subset denoted: naive CD4+ T cells, CD4+CD45RA+CD25-. The source is a female donor with breast cancer. The V gene is TRBV5-4, the J gene TRBJ2-7, with 8 positions matching TRBD2. The CDR3 loop is CASSLTGGYEQYF. Written as DNA, the CDR3 is TGTGCCAGCAGCTTGACGGGGGGGTACGAGCAGTACTTC.